What follows describes a single TCR beta chain. The target antigen is unknown. The data were produced by immunoSEQ multiplex PCR, yet TCRdb's version contains in-frame clones alone and is incomplete. The table records just under 75,000 clones, about 78% of them present only once. The CDR3 contains 12 residues. Looked up from germline, CDR1 is GTSNPN and CDR2 is SVGIG (reference sequence). V lost 5 bases to trimming and J lost 2 bases, with 8 bases between them. This record belongs to a study of T cell responses to AZD1222 COVID-19 vaccine. Study-level results: Donors, mostly white British, included more females; clonal diversity was possibly underestimated. There were vaccine-associated CD4 TCRs across spike, dominant at 160-218 and 743-854. Among those given AZD1222, only 6 or 7 were seropositive at baseline.

V and J are TRBV30 and TRBJ2-3; a possible D gene is TRBD1 (5 bases). Sequencing used peripheral blood, obtained 28 days after the second AZD1222 dose. The receptor's source is an adult who received the AZD1222 COVID-19 vaccine. In DNA, the CDR3 is TGTGCCTGGGGGGCCCCCACAGATACGCAGTATTTT. It codes for CAWGAPTDTQYF.